Listed below are T cell receptor beta chains from one sample, sequenced in a study of blood T cell repertoires in COVID-19. The table came from immunoSEQ multiplex PCR; TCRdb's copy has only in-frame clones and leaves some out. Of hundreds of thousands of clones in the sample, more than 70% are singletons; the top ten hold 3.5% to 4%. The sample taken for sequencing was peripheral blood. These receptors came from a woman of 80 years or more with acute or convalescent COVID-19. Both conserved end residues are part of each CDR3. The D gene is left open where the match is weak. Expanded clones get a size class; other rows say once, few or many, or leave the size out.

TRBV7-2	TRBD1	NA	TRBJ1-6	CASSLVRGPNSPLHF	TGTGCCAGCAGCTTAGTGAGGGGGCCTAATTCACCCCTCCACTTT
TRBV9	NA	NA	TRBJ2-7	CASSVQQGYEQYF	TGTGCCAGCAGCGTACAACAGGGATACGAGCAGTACTTC
TRBV10-3	NA	NA	TRBJ2-7	CAISETGLEQYF	TGTGCCATCAGTGAAACAGGTCTCGAGCAGTACTTC
TRBV7-9	TRBD2	NA	TRBJ2-1	CASRTSGYNEQFF	TGTGCCAGTCGGACTAGCGGGTACAATGAGCAGTTCTTC
TRBV6-1	NA	NA	TRBJ2-5	CASSEFLTQETQYF	TGTGCCAGCAGTGAATTCCTGACACAAGAGACCCAGTACTTC
TRBV5-1	NA	NA	TRBJ2-5	CASSLVGRGFQETQYF	TGCGCCAGCAGCTTGGTCGGCAGGGGCTTCCAAGAGACCCAGTACTTC
TRBV4-1	NA	NA	TRBJ1-5	CASSQDPRGGQPQHF	TGCGCCAGCAGCCAAGACCCCCGGGGTGGTCAGCCCCAGCATTTT
TRBV19	TRBD1	few	TRBJ1-5	CASSNHRGFNQPQHF	TGTGCCAGTAGTAACCACAGGGGGTTTAATCAGCCCCAGCATTTT
TRBV5-1	NA	NA	TRBJ2-5	CASSLTASQETQYF	TGCGCCAGCAGCTTAACAGCCTCCCAAGAGACCCAGTACTTC
TRBV7-2	NA	NA	TRBJ2-5	CASSLSGLSGGQETQYF	TGTGCCAGCAGCTTGAGCGGCCTTTCGGGCGGGCAAGAGACCCAGTACTTC
TRBV11-3	TRBD1	NA	TRBJ2-5	CASSPTGGEKTQYF	TGTGCCAGCAGTCCCACAGGGGGCGAAAAGACCCAGTACTTC
TRBV6-5	NA	NA	TRBJ2-1	CASSQQEEQFF	TGTGCCAGCAGTCAACAGGAGGAGCAGTTCTTC
TRBV28	NA	once	TRBJ1-1	CAIGGGTGEAFF	TGTGCCATCGGAGGCGGAACGGGTGAAGCTTTCTTT
TRBV7-9	NA	NA	TRBJ1-5	CASSPPGGQPQHF	TGTGCCAGCAGCCCCCCTGGAGGTCAGCCCCAGCATTTT
TRBV12-2	NA	NA	TRBJ1-6	CASRPAQGPHYNSPLHF	TGTGCAAGTCGCCCAGCACAGGGCCCCCACTATAATTCACCCCTCCACTTT
TRBV5-1	NA	NA	TRBJ1-1	CASSLGGQNTEAFF	TGCGCCAGCAGCTTGGGAGGTCAGAACACTGAAGCTTTCTTT
TRBV19	TRBD1	NA	TRBJ2-3	CASMGRGLPSDTQYF	TGTGCCAGTATGGGCAGGGGGCTCCCATCGGATACGCAGTATTTT
TRBV28	NA	NA	TRBJ2-1	CASSTTGGPDNEQFF	TGTGCCAGCAGTACGACGGGGGGCCCCGACAATGAGCAGTTCTTC
TRBV19	NA	NA	TRBJ2-3	CASSIALPDTQYF	TGTGCCAGTAGTATAGCCCTCCCAGATACGCAGTATTTT
TRBV5-1	TRBD1	NA	TRBJ2-1	CASSTPGTENEQFF	TGCGCCAGCAGCACACCCGGGACAGAGAATGAGCAGTTCTTC
TRBV6-1	NA	NA	TRBJ1-4	CASSEFVIGQRETNEKLFF	TGTGCCAGCAGTGAGTTTGTAATAGGACAGAGAGAAACTAATGAAAAACTGTTTTTT
TRBV7-6	TRBD1	few	TRBJ1-4	CASSPTGLVNEKLFF	TGTGCCAGCAGTCCGACAGGGTTGGTTAATGAAAAACTGTTTTTT
TRBV5-6	NA	NA	TRBJ2-7	CASSSTSYEQYF	TGTGCCAGCAGCTCAACTAGCTACGAGCAGTACTTC
TRBV15	NA	NA	TRBJ2-1	CATSRAPGRGGGSEQFF	TGTGCCACCAGCAGAGCCCCGGGAAGGGGCGGAGGGTCCGAGCAGTTCTTC
TRBV4-2	NA	NA	TRBJ2-1	CASSLLGGASSYNEQFF	TGTGCCAGCAGCCTCCTGGGGGGGGCGAGCTCCTACAATGAGCAGTTCTTC
TRBV19	NA	NA	TRBJ1-1	CASKGGQGNTEAFF	TGTGCCAGTAAGGGAGGGCAGGGAAACACTGAAGCTTTCTTT
TRBV6-5	NA	NA	TRBJ2-2	CATFNQDTGELFF	TGTGCCACCTTCAACCAGGACACCGGGGAGCTGTTTTTT
TRBV5-4	TRBD2	NA	TRBJ2-2	CASSRYSGGASGELFF	TGTGCCAGCAGCCGTTACAGCGGGGGGGCCTCCGGGGAGCTGTTTTTT
TRBV15	TRBD1	NA	TRBJ1-2	CATSSDRVYGYTF	TGTGCCACCAGCAGTGACAGGGTCTATGGCTACACCTTC
TRBV10-3	TRBD1	NA	TRBJ1-2	CAISPGQNYGYTF	TGTGCCATCAGTCCGGGACAGAACTATGGCTACACCTTC
TRBV9	TRBD1	few	TRBJ1-1	CASSVSPTGIDTEAFF	TGTGCCAGCAGCGTTTCCCCGACAGGGATTGACACTGAAGCTTTCTTT
TRBV2	TRBD2	NA	TRBJ2-5	CASRATGLAGAQETQYF	TGTGCCAGCAGGGCGACGGGACTAGCGGGGGCCCAAGAGACCCAGTACTTC
TRBV7-8	NA	NA	TRBJ2-2	CASSLRDLGRGTGELFF	TGTGCCAGCAGCCTGCGGGACTTGGGTAGGGGCACCGGGGAGCTGTTTTTT
TRBV19	TRBD2	NA	TRBJ2-2	CASSIGLAGGGGELFF	TGTGCCAGTAGTATTGGCCTAGCGGGGGGGGGCGGGGAGCTGTTTTTT
TRBV12-3/TRBV12-4	NA	NA	TRBJ1-1	CASGRGGDTEAFF	TGTGCCTCGGGGCGGGGAGGCGACACTGAAGCTTTCTTT
TRBV7-2	NA	NA	TRBJ1-2	CASSSPGGSNYGYTF	TGTGCCAGCAGCTCCCCCGGGGGGTCTAACTATGGCTACACCTTC
TRBV9	NA	NA	TRBJ2-3	CASRLSGLSTDTQYF	TGTGCCAGCCGGTTAAGCGGGCTAAGCACAGATACGCAGTATTTT
TRBV12-5	NA	NA	TRBJ1-2	CASGFLSANYGYTF	TGTGCTAGTGGTTTCCTATCCGCCAACTATGGCTACACCTTC
TRBV9	NA	NA	TRBJ1-4	CASSVGTRTTNEKLFF	TGTGCCAGCAGCGTAGGTACGAGGACAACTAATGAAAAACTGTTTTTT
TRBV3-1/TRBV3-2	NA	NA	TRBJ2-7	CASSQAGIRYYEQYF	TGTGCCAGCAGCCAAGCGGGAATTAGGTACTACGAGCAGTACTTC
TRBV2	TRBD1	few	TRBJ1-2	CASSARTGSNGYTF	TGTGCCAGCAGTGCCCGGACAGGGTCCAATGGCTACACCTTC
TRBV6-5	NA	NA	TRBJ1-1	CASKPGTEAFF	TGTGCCAGCAAGCCGGGCACTGAAGCTTTCTTT